This T cell receptor (beta chain) was found in a study of cytomegalovirus exposure and HLA in healthy donors. PCR involved 60 Vbeta and 13 Jbeta primers. The data were produced by immunoSEQ multiplex PCR, yet TCRdb's version contains in-frame clones alone and is incomplete. Of fewer than 150,000 clones in the sample, about 78% are singletons; the top ten hold less than 5.5%. The length of the CDR3 is 13 residues. The V gene end was trimmed by 10 bases and the J gene end by 0 bases; junction bases not matched to a gene: 3. Looked up from germline, CDR1 is MDHEN and CDR2 is SYDVKM. Sequencing was done on a sample of PBMCs. V and J are TRBV28 and TRBJ2-1, with 7 nucleotides matching TRBD2. This TCR derives from a woman in her 30s in good health and CMV-seropositive. The CDR3 loop reads CATRGDSYNEQFF. The CDR3 nucleotides read TGTGCCACCCGGGGGGACTCCTACAATGAGCAGTTCTTC.